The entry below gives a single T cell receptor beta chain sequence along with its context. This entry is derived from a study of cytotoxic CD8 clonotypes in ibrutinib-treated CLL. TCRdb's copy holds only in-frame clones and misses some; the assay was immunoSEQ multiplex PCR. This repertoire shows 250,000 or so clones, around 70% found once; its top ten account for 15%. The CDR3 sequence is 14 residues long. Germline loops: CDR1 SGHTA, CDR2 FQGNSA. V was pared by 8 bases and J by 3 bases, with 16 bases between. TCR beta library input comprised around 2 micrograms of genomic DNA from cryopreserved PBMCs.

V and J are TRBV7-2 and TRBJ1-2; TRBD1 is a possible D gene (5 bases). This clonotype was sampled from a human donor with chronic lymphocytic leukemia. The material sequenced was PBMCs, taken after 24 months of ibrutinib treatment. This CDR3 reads CASGRRGADYGYTF. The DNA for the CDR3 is TGTGCCAGCGGACGCAGAGGGGCGGACTATGGCTACACCTTC.